The present entry profiles one T cell receptor beta chain with its context. This record comes from a study of blood T cell repertoires in COVID-19. Background on the study: COVID-19 samples collected from the United States, Italy and Spain covered acute and convalescent phases. In each case, the material was cDNA or gDNA derived from T cells, B-cell-depleted T cells, or PBMCs.

Authors' data handling: Reference gene primer amplification yielded estimated nucleated cell counts. Only in-frame clones appear in the TCRdb table, and some are missing; sequencing was by immunoSEQ multiplex PCR. V, J and clone size were drawn from that table, and D and trimming were deduced from the DNA. In the table there are about 410,000 clones, approximately 91% of which are singletons. During active infection, Seattle patients enrolled and were then monitored through disease. The V gene's germline CDR1 is SQVTM and CDR2 ANQGSEA. V was pared by 7 bases and J by 4 bases, with 5 bases of the junction left unmatched. The CDR3 length is 12 residues.

V and J are TRBV29-1 and TRBJ1-1, with 8 bases matching TRBD1. Sequencing used peripheral blood. The TCR originated in a woman in her 40s with COVID-19, enrolled during active disease. CDR3 nucleotides: TGCAGCGGAAACAGGGGGTCCACTGAAGCTTTCTTT. Protein: CSGNRGSTEAFF.